These 8 T cell receptor beta chains share one sample of origin, sequenced in a study of cytomegalovirus exposure and HLA in healthy donors. Assay: immunoSEQ multiplex PCR; the TCRdb copy retains only in-frame clones and omits some. The sample yields 200,000 to 250,000 clones, roughly 80% seen once. The sample consisted of PBMCs. All receptors come from a woman aged 18-29 years in good health and CMV-seronegative.

This chain connects TRBV5-1 to TRBJ2-3, with D hard to call. The V end was cut by 0 bases, the J end by 0 bases, with 5 bases between. CDR3 size: 14 residues. CDR1 is SGHRS and CDR2 is YFSETQ in the germline V gene. CDR3 loop: CASSLEVSTDTQYF. DNA of the CDR3: TGCGCCAGCAGCTTGGAAGTCAGCACAGATACGCAGTATTTT.

This clone has a handful of counts. This chain connects TRBV2 to TRBJ1-2, with D tentatively TRBD1 (5 bases). Per the germline V gene, CDR1 is SNHLY and CDR2 is FYNNEI. The germline V and J ends were trimmed by 0 bases and 8 bases, with 13 bases remaining between them. The length of the CDR3 is 14 residues. CDR3 DNA sequence: TGTGCCAGCAGTGAAGCGGCCCCGTACAGGGGCTACACCTTC. Translated: CASSEAAPYRGYTF. Based on the CDR3 plus reference TRBV2 and TRBJ1-2, the full variable domain is EPEVTQTPSHQVTQMGQEVILRCVPISNHLYFYWYRQILGQKVEFLVSFYNNEISEKSEIFDDQFSVERPDGSNFTLKIRSTKLEDSAMYFCASSEAAPYRGYTFGSGTRLTVV.

The rearrangement uses TRBV9 and TRBJ1-6; D gene unclear. CDR1 and CDR2 from the germline V gene are SGDLS and YYNGEE. The CDR3 consists of 12 residues. The V gene lost 0 bases and the J gene lost 7 bases, with 2 bases spanning the gap. The CDR3 DNA follows: TGTGCCAGCAGCGTAGGAAATTCACCCCTCCACTTT. Its translation: CASSVGNSPLHF.

This chain connects TRBV19 to TRBJ2-3, with D perhaps matching TRBD1 (5 bases). The germline V gene encodes CDR1 LNHDA and CDR2 SQIVND (reference sequence). This CDR3 contains 14 residues. The V and J ends lost 4 bases and 1 base respectively, with 9 bases between them. CDR3 nucleotides: TGTGCCAGTAGTACCCCCAGGGGCACAGATACGCAGTATTTT. The encoded protein is CASSTPRGTDTQYF.

The V call is TRBV6-1, the J call TRBJ1-1; D ambiguous. Germline values: CDR1 MNHNS, CDR2 SASEGT. The germline V and J ends were trimmed by 5 bases and 6 bases, with 16 bases remaining between them. This CDR3 spans 14 amino acids. CDR3 sequence (DNA): TGTGCCAGCAGTCTGCAAGACCTAGCCGCTGAAGCTTTCTTT. Its protein is CASSLQDLAAEAFF.

This rearrangement joins TRBV25-1 to TRBJ2-7, with TRBD1 matching 10 bases. The CDR3 is 14 residues long. The germline V gene encodes CDR1 MGHDK and CDR2 SYGVNS. Trimming at V came to 5 bases and at J to 4 bases, leaving 5 bases not matched to a gene. CDR3 region: CASSKPGQGYEQYF. CDR3 DNA sequence: TGTGCCAGCAGTAAACCGGGACAGGGGTACGAGCAGTACTTC.

J is TRBJ2-2 and V is TRBV9; 11 bases align to TRBD2. V dropped 3 bases and J dropped 6; count of bases not matched to a gene: 4. Germline V gives CDR1 SGDLS, CDR2 YYNGEE. This CDR3 is built from 15 residues. CDR3 in DNA: TGTGCCAGCAGCGACGGACTAGCGGGTTCCGGGGAGCTGTTTTTT. As protein: CASSDGLAGSGELFF. The whole variable domain, remainder taken from reference TRBV9 and TRBJ2-2, is DSGVTQTPKHLITATGQRVTLRCSPRSGDLSVYWYQQSLDQGLQFLIQYYNGEERAKGNILERFSAQQFPDLHSELNLSSLELGDSALYFCASSDGLAGSGELFFGEGSRLTVL.

The CDR3 coding sequence is TGTGCCAGCAGCCCCGAGGGGTGGGAGACCCAGTACTTC. Its protein product is CASSPEGWETQYF. The V call is TRBV5-4, the J call TRBJ2-5; the D gene could be TRBD1 or TRBD2 (5 bases each). Per germline, CDR1 SGHNT and CDR2 YYREEE (reference sequence). Trimming left V 4 bases short and J 5 bases short, with 12 bases between. The CDR3 sequence is 13 residues long.